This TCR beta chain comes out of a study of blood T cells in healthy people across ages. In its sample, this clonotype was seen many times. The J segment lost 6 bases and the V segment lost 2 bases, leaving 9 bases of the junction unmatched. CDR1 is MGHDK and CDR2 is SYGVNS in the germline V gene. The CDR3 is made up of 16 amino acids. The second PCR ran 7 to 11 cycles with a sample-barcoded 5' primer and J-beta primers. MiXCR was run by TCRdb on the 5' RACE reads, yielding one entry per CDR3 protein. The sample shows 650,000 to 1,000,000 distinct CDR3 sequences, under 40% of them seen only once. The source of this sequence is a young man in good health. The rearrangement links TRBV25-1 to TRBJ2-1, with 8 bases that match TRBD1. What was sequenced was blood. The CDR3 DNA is TGTGCCAGCAGTGAACCCAACAGGGGGAATGGCAATGAGCAGTTCTTC. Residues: CASSEPNRGNGNEQFF.